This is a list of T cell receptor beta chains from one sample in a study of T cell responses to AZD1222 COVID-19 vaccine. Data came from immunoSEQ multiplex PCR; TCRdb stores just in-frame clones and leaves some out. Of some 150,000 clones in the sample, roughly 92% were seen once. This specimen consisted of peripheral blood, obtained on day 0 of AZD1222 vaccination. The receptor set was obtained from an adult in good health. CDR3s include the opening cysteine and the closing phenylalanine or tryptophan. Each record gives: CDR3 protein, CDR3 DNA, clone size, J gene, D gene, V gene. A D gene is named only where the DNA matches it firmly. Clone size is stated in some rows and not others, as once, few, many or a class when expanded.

cdr3_aa: CASSFPGYTEAFF
cdr3_nt: TGTGCCAGTAGTTTCCCAGGGTACACTGAAGCTTTCTTT
clone_size: NA
j_call: TRBJ1-1
d_call: NA
v_call: TRBV19

cdr3_aa: CASSYLGLEGYTF
cdr3_nt: TGTGCCAGCAGTTACCTGGGGTTAGAGGGCTACACCTTC
clone_size: NA
j_call: TRBJ1-2
d_call: NA
v_call: TRBV6-5

cdr3_aa: CASSPGGGSNQPQHF
cdr3_nt: TGTGCCAGCAGCCCGGGAGGGGGTAGCAATCAGCCCCAGCATTTT
clone_size: few
j_call: TRBJ1-5
d_call: NA
v_call: TRBV7-2

cdr3_aa: CSVETGGSLDGYTF
cdr3_nt: TGCAGCGTTGAGACAGGGGGGAGTCTTGATGGCTACACCTTC
clone_size: NA
j_call: TRBJ1-2
d_call: TRBD1
v_call: TRBV29-1

cdr3_aa: CASGKTGDSHQPQHF
cdr3_nt: TGTGCCAGCGGAAAGACAGGGGATTCTCATCAGCCCCAGCATTTT
clone_size: NA
j_call: TRBJ1-5
d_call: TRBD1
v_call: TRBV9

cdr3_aa: CSASSTGTVNTEAFF
cdr3_nt: TGCAGTGCTAGTTCTACCGGGACGGTGAACACTGAAGCTTTCTTT
clone_size: once
j_call: TRBJ1-1
d_call: NA
v_call: TRBV20-1

cdr3_aa: CASSPGWVGTEAFF
cdr3_nt: TGCGCCAGCAGCCCGGGGTGGGTGGGCACTGAAGCTTTCTTT
clone_size: NA
j_call: TRBJ1-1
d_call: NA
v_call: TRBV5-1

cdr3_aa: CASSLIPQIEAFF
cdr3_nt: TGTGCCAGCAGTTTAATCCCTCAAATTGAAGCTTTCTTT
clone_size: NA
j_call: TRBJ1-1
d_call: NA
v_call: TRBV7-9

cdr3_aa: CASKSDGTYNEQFF
cdr3_nt: TGCGCCAGCAAATCTGACGGAACCTACAATGAGCAGTTCTTC
clone_size: few
j_call: TRBJ2-1
d_call: NA
v_call: TRBV5-1

cdr3_aa: CASSPDRVGAGELFF
cdr3_nt: TGTGCCAGCAGTCCCGACAGGGTGGGGGCCGGGGAGCTGTTTTTT
clone_size: NA
j_call: TRBJ2-2
d_call: TRBD1
v_call: TRBV6-6

cdr3_aa: CASSEGSYTDTQYF
cdr3_nt: TGTGCCAGCAGTGAGGGCTCTTACACAGATACGCAGTATTTT
clone_size: NA
j_call: TRBJ2-3
d_call: NA
v_call: TRBV2

cdr3_aa: CASSLVADTQYF
cdr3_nt: TGTGCCAGCAGCTTGGTGGCAGATACGCAGTATTTT
clone_size: NA
j_call: TRBJ2-3
d_call: NA
v_call: TRBV11-2

cdr3_aa: CATSDRDSSYGYTF
cdr3_nt: TGTGCCACCAGTGATAGGGACTCTTCGTATGGCTACACCTTC
clone_size: NA
j_call: TRBJ1-2
d_call: NA
v_call: TRBV24-1

cdr3_aa: CASSQVGGATEAFF
cdr3_nt: TGCGCCAGCAGCCAAGTAGGGGGCGCGACTGAAGCTTTCTTT
clone_size: NA
j_call: TRBJ1-1
d_call: TRBD1
v_call: TRBV4-1

cdr3_aa: CASTGGSSNNEKLFF
cdr3_nt: TGTGCCAGCACCGGGGGTAGCAGTAATAATGAAAAACTGTTTTTT
clone_size: NA
j_call: TRBJ1-4
d_call: NA
v_call: TRBV7-9

cdr3_aa: CASSLDPGGNTIYF
cdr3_nt: TGCGCCAGCAGCTTGGACCCAGGGGGAAACACCATATATTTT
clone_size: NA
j_call: TRBJ1-3
d_call: NA
v_call: TRBV5-1

cdr3_aa: CASTPRPDNNQPQHF
cdr3_nt: TGTGCCAGCACCCCCAGGCCGGACAACAATCAGCCCCAGCATTTT
clone_size: NA
j_call: TRBJ1-5
d_call: NA
v_call: TRBV7-8

cdr3_aa: CASGGEAHNEQFF
cdr3_nt: TGTGCCAGCGGGGGAGAGGCCCACAATGAGCAGTTCTTC
clone_size: NA
j_call: TRBJ2-1
d_call: NA
v_call: TRBV7-8

cdr3_aa: CASSPGQGTLGEAFF
cdr3_nt: TGCGCCAGCAGCCCAGGACAGGGAACGTTGGGTGAAGCTTTCTTT
clone_size: NA
j_call: TRBJ1-1
d_call: TRBD1
v_call: TRBV5-1

cdr3_aa: CASRDRNDEKLFF
cdr3_nt: TGTGCCAGCAGAGACAGGAATGATGAAAAACTGTTTTTT
clone_size: NA
j_call: TRBJ1-4
d_call: NA
v_call: TRBV2

cdr3_aa: CASSLYNEQFF
cdr3_nt: TGTGCCAGCAGCTTGTACAATGAGCAGTTCTTC
clone_size: NA
j_call: TRBJ2-1
d_call: NA
v_call: TRBV5-6

cdr3_aa: CASSWIPVRDYGYTF
cdr3_nt: TGTGCCAGCAGCTGGATCCCCGTTAGAGACTATGGCTACACCTTC
clone_size: NA
j_call: TRBJ1-2
d_call: NA
v_call: TRBV7-9

cdr3_aa: CAWTGTGKSPLHF
cdr3_nt: TGTGCCTGGACCGGGACAGGGAAGTCACCCCTCCACTTT
clone_size: NA
j_call: TRBJ1-6
d_call: TRBD1
v_call: TRBV30

cdr3_aa: CSASLGGSRINSPLHF
cdr3_nt: TGCAGTGCTAGTCTCGGCGGTTCGAGAATTAATTCACCCCTCCACTTT
clone_size: once
j_call: TRBJ1-6
d_call: NA
v_call: TRBV20-1

cdr3_aa: CSVVGEGAEAFF
cdr3_nt: TGCAGCGTTGTGGGGGAAGGCGCTGAAGCTTTCTTT
clone_size: NA
j_call: TRBJ1-1
d_call: NA
v_call: TRBV29-1

cdr3_aa: CASRGAGAYNEQFF
cdr3_nt: TGTGCCAGCAGGGGGGCGGGAGCCTACAATGAGCAGTTCTTC
clone_size: NA
j_call: TRBJ2-1
d_call: NA
v_call: TRBV2

cdr3_aa: CASSLIVSLSNTEAFF
cdr3_nt: TGTGCCAGCAGCTTGATCGTTTCCCTAAGCAACACTGAAGCTTTCTTT
clone_size: NA
j_call: TRBJ1-1
d_call: NA
v_call: TRBV5-5

cdr3_aa: CASSPAGANNEKLFF
cdr3_nt: TGTGCCAGCAGTCCTGCAGGGGCGAATAATGAAAAACTGTTTTTT
clone_size: NA
j_call: TRBJ1-4
d_call: NA
v_call: TRBV27

cdr3_aa: CASSLRDQNTEAFF
cdr3_nt: TGTGCCAGCAGTTTAAGGGACCAGAACACTGAAGCTTTCTTT
clone_size: NA
j_call: TRBJ1-1
d_call: NA
v_call: TRBV28

cdr3_aa: CASSERGHGTDTQYF
cdr3_nt: TGTGCCAGCAGTGAACGGGGGCACGGCACAGATACGCAGTATTTT
clone_size: NA
j_call: TRBJ2-3
d_call: NA
v_call: TRBV25-1

cdr3_aa: CASSLDLAGLPSF
cdr3_nt: TGTGCCAGCAGCCTCGACTTAGCAGGGCTGCCTAGCTTC
clone_size: NA
j_call: TRBJ1-2
d_call: NA
v_call: TRBV7-2

cdr3_aa: CASREGQGAGGYTF
cdr3_nt: TGCGCCAGCAGGGAGGGACAGGGGGCTGGAGGCTACACCTTC
clone_size: NA
j_call: TRBJ1-2
d_call: TRBD1
v_call: TRBV10-2

cdr3_aa: CASSYASGRAGTQYF
cdr3_nt: TGTGCCAGCAGTTACGCTAGCGGGAGGGCCGGGACCCAGTACTTC
clone_size: NA
j_call: TRBJ2-5
d_call: TRBD2
v_call: TRBV6-2/TRBV6-3

cdr3_aa: CASSPPWGSRRTDTQYF
cdr3_nt: TGTGCCAGCAGCCCCCCGTGGGGGAGTAGGCGAACAGATACGCAGTATTTT
clone_size: NA
j_call: TRBJ2-3
d_call: NA
v_call: TRBV7-9

cdr3_aa: CASSTGTGNSNQPQHF
cdr3_nt: TGTGCCAGCAGTACCGGGACAGGGAATAGCAATCAGCCCCAGCATTTT
clone_size: NA
j_call: TRBJ1-5
d_call: TRBD1
v_call: TRBV2

cdr3_aa: CASSQDPRASGRRRETQYF
cdr3_nt: TGTGCCAGCAGCCAAGATCCCAGGGCTAGCGGGAGGCGACGGGAGACCCAGTACTTC
clone_size: NA
j_call: TRBJ2-5
d_call: TRBD2
v_call: TRBV3-1/TRBV3-2

cdr3_aa: CASRPDRTYNSPLHF
cdr3_nt: TGTGCCAGCAGGCCTGACAGGACCTATAATTCACCCCTCCACTTT
clone_size: few
j_call: TRBJ1-6
d_call: NA
v_call: TRBV6-5

cdr3_aa: CTTPGGTGGGYTF
cdr3_nt: TGCACTACGCCAGGGGGGACAGGCGGAGGCTACACCTTC
clone_size: NA
j_call: TRBJ1-2
d_call: TRBD1
v_call: TRBV29-1

cdr3_aa: CASSTSTGPTEAFF
cdr3_nt: TGTGCCAGTAGTACTTCGACAGGCCCGACTGAAGCTTTCTTT
clone_size: NA
j_call: TRBJ1-1
d_call: NA
v_call: TRBV19

cdr3_aa: CASSEGGGANNEQFF
cdr3_nt: TGTGCCAGCAGTGAAGGCGGGGGGGCAAACAATGAGCAGTTCTTC
clone_size: NA
j_call: TRBJ2-1
d_call: TRBD2
v_call: TRBV6-4

cdr3_aa: CASSASSTDTQYF
cdr3_nt: TGTGCCAGCAGCGCTTCTAGCACAGATACGCAGTATTTT
clone_size: NA
j_call: TRBJ2-3
d_call: NA
v_call: TRBV9

cdr3_aa: CASTRRGLDEQFF
cdr3_nt: TGTGCCAGTACACGGCGGGGCCTGGATGAGCAGTTCTTC
clone_size: NA
j_call: TRBJ2-1
d_call: NA
v_call: TRBV19

cdr3_aa: CASSPGLSGGYGYTF
cdr3_nt: TGTGCCAGCTCACCCGGGCTCTCCGGCGGTTATGGCTACACCTTC
clone_size: few
j_call: TRBJ1-2
d_call: NA
v_call: TRBV18

cdr3_aa: CASSTGNTEAFF
cdr3_nt: TGTGCCAGCAGTACGGGGAACACTGAAGCTTTCTTT
clone_size: NA
j_call: TRBJ1-1
d_call: NA
v_call: TRBV27

cdr3_aa: CASSQARGYGYTF
cdr3_nt: TGCGCCAGCAGCCAAGCGCGGGGTTATGGCTACACCTTC
clone_size: NA
j_call: TRBJ1-2
d_call: NA
v_call: TRBV4-1

cdr3_aa: CSARLNEKLFF
cdr3_nt: TGCAGTGCTAGACTTAATGAAAAACTGTTTTTT
clone_size: NA
j_call: TRBJ1-4
d_call: NA
v_call: TRBV20-1

cdr3_aa: CASSQDIGGTEAFF
cdr3_nt: TGCGCCAGCAGCCAAGATATAGGGGGGACTGAAGCTTTCTTT
clone_size: NA
j_call: TRBJ1-1
d_call: NA
v_call: TRBV4-1

cdr3_aa: CAWGTGRTEAFF
cdr3_nt: TGTGCCTGGGGCACAGGGAGGACTGAAGCTTTCTTT
clone_size: NA
j_call: TRBJ1-1
d_call: NA
v_call: TRBV30

cdr3_aa: CASSTRTGTTYSNQPQHF
cdr3_nt: TGTGCCAGCAGTACACGGACAGGAACAACGTATAGCAATCAGCCCCAGCATTTT
clone_size: NA
j_call: TRBJ1-5
d_call: TRBD1
v_call: TRBV6-2/TRBV6-3

cdr3_aa: CSVVPGTSSYNEQFF
cdr3_nt: TGCAGCGTTGTCCCCGGGACGAGCTCCTACAATGAGCAGTTCTTC
clone_size: NA
j_call: TRBJ2-1
d_call: NA
v_call: TRBV29-1

cdr3_aa: CASSSRGSTNEKLFF
cdr3_nt: TGTGCCAGCAGCTCTAGGGGGTCAACTAATGAAAAACTGTTTTTT
clone_size: NA
j_call: TRBJ1-4
d_call: NA
v_call: TRBV5-4

cdr3_aa: CASSAQVTANYGYTF
cdr3_nt: TGTGCCAGCAGCGCCCAAGTGACAGCAAACTATGGCTACACCTTC
clone_size: NA
j_call: TRBJ1-2
d_call: NA
v_call: TRBV6-5

cdr3_aa: CASSSAGTGIYGYTF
cdr3_nt: TGTGCCAGCAGCTCCGCCGGGACAGGGATCTATGGCTACACCTTC
clone_size: NA
j_call: TRBJ1-2
d_call: TRBD1
v_call: TRBV7-9